The TCR beta chain described here comes from a study of shared clonotypes between healthy human individuals. Data came from immunoSEQ multiplex PCR; TCRdb stores just in-frame clones and leaves some out. The sample consists of 2.5 million or so clones, around nine tenths of them appearing once. Findings and caveats of the study: The diversity represented, both genetic and in exposure history, was limited by few donors.

As for this clone: What it recognizes is unknown.

Naive CD4+ cells were CD45RA-selected; the remaining cells were memory. Germline assignment: CDR1 SEHNR and CDR2 FQNEAQ (reference sequence). Trimming removed 10 bases at V and 1 base at J, with 16 bases between. The CDR3 covers 15 residues. Sequencing was performed on naive CD4+ T cells sorted from blood. Regarding subset: CD45RA+ positively selected. V usage is TRBV7-9 and J usage is TRBJ2-2; D is possibly TRBD2 (6 bases). This TCR came from a young man in good health. CDR3 protein: CATPRGTKNTGELFF. CDR3 DNA sequence: TGTGCCACTCCACGGGGGACCAAGAACACCGGGGAGCTGTTTTTT.